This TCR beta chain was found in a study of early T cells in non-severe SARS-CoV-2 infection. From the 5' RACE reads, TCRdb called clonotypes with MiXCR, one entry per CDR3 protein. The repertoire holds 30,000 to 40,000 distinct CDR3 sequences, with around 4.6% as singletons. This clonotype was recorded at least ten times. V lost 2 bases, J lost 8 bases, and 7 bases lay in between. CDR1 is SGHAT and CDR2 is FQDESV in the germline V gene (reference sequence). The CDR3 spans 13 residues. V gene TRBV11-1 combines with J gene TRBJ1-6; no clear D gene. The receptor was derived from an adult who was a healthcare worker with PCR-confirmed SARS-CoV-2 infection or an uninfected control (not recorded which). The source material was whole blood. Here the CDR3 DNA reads TGTGCCAGCAGCTTATTATCAGATTCACCCCTCCACTTT. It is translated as CASSLLSDSPLHF.